This T cell receptor beta chain comes out of a study of cytomegalovirus exposure and HLA in healthy donors. CDR3 length: 16 residues. Trimming at V came to 4 bases and at J to 1 base, leaving 10 bases not matched to a gene. Looked up from germline, CDR1 is SGHKS and CDR2 is YYEKEE (reference sequence). The study ran its PCR with 60 Vbeta and 13 Jbeta primers. Repertoires were generated with immunoSEQ multiplex PCR, while TCRdb's copy carries only in-frame clones and drops some. The table lists about 130,000 clones, 10% to 13% of them singletons. This clone has a count of ten or more. The sample was PBMCs. The origin of this receptor is a woman aged 18-29 years in good health and CMV-seropositive. This sequence joins TRBV5-5 and TRBJ1-1; 7 bases are shared with TRBD1. DNA of the CDR3: TGTGCCAGCAGCGCGGAACCGACAGGGCGGAACACTGAAGCTTTCTTT. Its protein product is CASSAEPTGRNTEAFF.